The 25 T cell receptor beta chains given below trace back to one sample, sequenced in a study of molecular identifiers for immune sequencing clone quantification. TCRdb called the PCR reads again in MiXCR, with one record for every CDR3 protein. The top ten hold about 0.8% of the sample, which has around 480,000 distinct CDR3 sequences, roughly 23% seen once. Source material: naive CD8+ T cells from blood, with Jurkat cell RNA spiked in. The subset was: FACS-sorted CD8+CD4-CCR7+CD45RA+ naive T cells. The receptors derive from a human donor in good health. Some libraries in this study had Jurkat cell RNA spiked in.

To note about this clonotype: Germline and junction disagree at one end, which may indicate a read error. The chain is built from TRBV7-6 and TRBJ2-5; TRBD2 matches 7 bases. Germline CDR1 SGHVS, CDR2 FNYEAQ. The CDR3 is 14 amino acids. Here the CDR3 reads CAGSPRLAEETQYF. The DNA of the CDR3 is TGTGCCGGCAGCCCCCGACTAGCTGAAGAGACCCAGTACTTC.

This clonotype was detected only a few times. The gene calls are TRBV6-4 and TRBJ1-5, with 9 bases aligning to TRBD1. The CDR3 extends over 17 amino acids. V lost 6 bases, J lost 4 bases, and 13 bases stayed unmatched. Germline V lookup: CDR1 MRHNA, CDR2 SNTAGT. DNA for the CDR3: TGTGCCAGCAGCGTCCCGAAGACAGGGGGGGTGAATCAGCCCCAGCATTTT. It codes for CASSVPKTGGVNQPQHF.

The J gene is TRBJ2-7, the V gene TRBV12-3 or TRBV12-4; 9 bases align to TRBD1. CDR3 length equals 13 residues. With V trimmed by 6 bases and J by 3 bases, 3 bases remained unmatched. CDR3 bases: TGTGCCAGCAGGGGGACAGGGAACTACGAGCAGTACTTC. Amino acid sequence: CASRGTGNYEQYF.

This clonotype was recorded a few times. The chain is built from TRBV6-2 or TRBV6-3 and TRBJ1-1; D call uncertain. The V gene's germline CDR1 is MNHEY and CDR2 SVGEGT. The CDR3 is 14 amino acids. V was cut by 7 bases and J by 1 base, with 13 bases left in between. The CDR3 here is CASTMLQANTEAFF. In DNA, the CDR3 is TGTGCCAGCACCATGCTTCAGGCGAACACTGAAGCTTTCTTT.

V usage is TRBV19 and J usage is TRBJ1-1, with D tentatively TRBD1 (6 bases). The V gene lost 7 bases and the J gene lost 4 bases, with 16 bases spanning the gap. From germline, CDR1 is LNHDA and CDR2 SQIVND (reference sequence). The CDR3 is made up of 14 amino acids. CDR3 nucleotides: TGTGCCAGTACCGCCGGGACAACAGGCACTGAAGCTTTCTTT. It specifies CASTAGTTGTEAFF.

Many counts were recorded for this clonotype. The V and J genes are TRBV4-2 and TRBJ2-7; a weak D match, TRBD2 (6 bases). Germline values: CDR1 LGHNA, CDR2 YNFKEQ. The CDR3 is made up of 15 amino acids. The V end lost 1 base, the J end lost 1 base, and 11 bases lay between the germline ends. This CDR3 is CASSQARDLSYEQYF. As DNA, the CDR3 is TGTGCCAGCAGCCAAGCGAGGGACTTGTCCTACGAGCAGTACTTC.

The J gene is TRBJ2-5, the V gene TRBV11-2; D assignment may be TRBD1 or TRBD2 (5 bases each). The V end lost 4 bases, the J end lost 1 base, and 13 bases lay between the germline ends. CDR1 and CDR2 (germline): SGHAT, FQNNGV. CDR3 length: 15 residues. The CDR3: CASSSVGEFQETQYF. The CDR3 DNA reads TGTGCCAGCAGCTCCGTGGGGGAGTTCCAAGAGACCCAGTACTTC.

This clonotype was detected many times. The V and J genes are TRBV9 and TRBJ1-1; D remains unclear. Germline V gene sequence: CDR1 SGDLS, CDR2 YYNGEE. There are 13 residues in the CDR3. V shed 0 bases and J shed 10 bases, with 13 bases lying between them. In DNA form, the CDR3 reads TGTGCCAGCAGCGTAGGAGGTGACGCCCGAGCTTTCTTT. This sequence encodes CASSVGGDARAFF.

There are a few counts of this clonotype. The chain joins TRBV19 to TRBJ1-5; D unresolved. Germline V gene lookup returns CDR1 LNHDA and CDR2 SQIVND (reference sequence). Trimming removed 5 bases from V and 9 bases from J, with 17 bases in between. The CDR3 has 14 amino acids. CDR3 in DNA: TGTGCCAGTAGTCAGAAGACGGGTCTGTGGCCCCAGCATTTT. Translating gives CASSQKTGLWPQHF.

This clonotype has at least ten counts. This chain links TRBV7-2 with TRBJ2-1; the match to TRBD1 covers 8 bases. The ends lost 3 bases at V and 3 bases at J; junction bases unmatched: 7. The CDR3 contains 16 residues. CDR1 SGHTA and CDR2 FQGNSA come from the germline V gene. The CDR3 here is CASSFPGGVLYNEQFF. CDR3 DNA: TGTGCCAGCAGCTTCCCAGGGGGCGTCCTCTACAATGAGCAGTTCTTC.

The rearrangement links TRBV27 to TRBJ2-7; maybe TRBD2 (6 bases). Germline CDR1 reads MNHEY; CDR2 reads SMNVEV (reference sequence). Trimming stripped 3 bases from V and 3 bases from J, with 15 bases between. The CDR3 consists of 15 residues. The CDR3: CASSFLATQYYEQYF. The DNA for the CDR3 is TGTGCCAGCAGTTTTCTAGCGACGCAATACTACGAGCAGTACTTC.

This clonotype came up many times. The V gene is TRBV15, the J gene TRBJ2-4, with TRBD2 matching over 7 bases. The CDR3 covers 16 residues. The V and J ends lost 8 bases and 6 bases, in that order; junction bases with no gene match: 16. CDR1 is LNHNV and CDR2 is YYDKDF in the germline V gene (reference sequence). The CDR3 loop is CATSVGRGTGGNIQYF. CDR3 DNA: TGTGCCACCTCCGTCGGCCGGGGGACGGGAGGAAACATTCAGTACTTC.

This clonotype was counted between two and nine times. J is TRBJ2-7 and V is TRBV6-2 or TRBV6-3; the D gene is possibly TRBD2 (7 bases). The ends were cut back, 2 bases at V and 4 bases at J, with 24 bases in the middle. This CDR3 comprises 18 residues. Germline V gene lookup returns CDR1 MNHEY and CDR2 SVGEGT. The CDR3 loop is CASSYPGFGGGSLYEQYF. In nucleotides, the CDR3 is TGTGCCAGCAGTTACCCTGGTTTCGGGGGCGGGAGTCTTTACGAGCAGTACTTC.

This clonotype was found many times. This chain uses TRBV2 with TRBJ1-1; 9 nucleotides match TRBD1. V lost 3 bases and J lost 5; bases outside the gene matches: 4. CDR3 length: 14 residues. Germline CDR1 reads SNHLY; CDR2 reads FYNNEI. Here the CDR3 reads CASSDGQGLTEAFF. CDR3 DNA sequence: TGTGCCAGCAGTGACGGACAGGGGCTGACTGAAGCTTTCTTT. The full variable domain, in which reference TRBV2 and TRBJ1-1 provide the parts outside the CDR3, is EPEVTQTPSHQVTQMGQEVILRCVPISNHLYFYWYRQILGQKVEFLVSFYNNEISEKSEIFDDQFSVERPDGSNFTLKIRSTKLEDSAMYFCASSDGQGLTEAFFGQGTRLTVV.

This clonotype was observed at least ten times. V and J are TRBV6-2 or TRBV6-3 and TRBJ2-1; D unclear. The CDR3 sequence is 11 residues long. Germline V gene data show CDR1 as MNHEY and CDR2 as SVGEGT. The ends were cut back, 3 bases at V and 7 bases at J, with 4 bases in the middle. CDR3 residues: CASSYGNEQFF. CDR3 nucleotides: TGTGCCAGCAGTTATGGAAATGAGCAGTTCTTC.

The table lists this clonotype with a few counts. The rearrangement joins TRBV6-5 to TRBJ1-1; D possibly corresponds to TRBD1 (6 bases). The CDR3 extends over 16 amino acids. Trimming cost V 0 bases and J 8 bases, with 19 bases left between them. The V gene's germline CDR1 is MNHEY and CDR2 SVGAGI. The CDR3 spells CASSYSNSFGGPEAFF. The CDR3 DNA follows: TGTGCCAGCAGTTACTCGAACAGTTTCGGGGGCCCGGAAGCTTTCTTT.

As concerns this clonotype: This may come from a read error, since a much larger clone is one base off. Here the CDR3 omits its conserved ending phenylalanine or tryptophan, so a read error is the likely source. This chain connects TRBV12-3 or TRBV12-4 to TRBJ2-5, with D perhaps being TRBD1 or TRBD2 (5 bases each). The CDR3 runs 14 residues. The germline V and J ends were trimmed by 7 bases and 1 base, with 13 bases remaining between them. The CDR3 is CASNPGGTQETQYL. In nucleotides, the CDR3 is TGTGCCAGCAACCCTGGGGGAACCCAAGAGACCCAGTACCTC.

J is TRBJ2-7 and V is TRBV20-1; 8 nucleotides align to TRBD1. The germline CDR1 and CDR2 sequences are DFQATT and SNEGSKA (reference sequence). The CDR3 sequence is 14 residues long. The V and J ends lost 2 bases and 2 bases, in that order; junction bases with no gene match: 5. The CDR3 coding sequence is TGCAGTGCTAGAACGACAGGGGTAGCCTACGAGCAGTACTTC. This codes for CSARTTGVAYEQYF.

This clonotype was counted ten times or more. This sequence joins TRBV12-3 or TRBV12-4 and TRBJ2-3; 13 bases align to TRBD2. With 4 bases clipped from V and 2 bases from J, the junction kept 3 bases outside the gene matches. The CDR3 is 16 residues long. As DNA, the CDR3 is TGTGCCAGCAGTTCGACTAGCGGGAGGCCCACAGATACGCAGTATTTT. Its protein is CASSSTSGRPTDTQYF.

About this clonotype itself: Possible read error: a much larger clone is one base away. The chain uses TRBV6-5 and TRBJ2-5; 9 positions match TRBD2. This CDR3 is built from 16 residues. CDR1 is MNHEY and CDR2 is SVGAGI in the germline V gene. The CDR3 DNA reads as TGTGCCAGCAGTTATCTTGGCGCTAGCGGGGTAGAGGCCCAGTACTTC. This codes for CASSYLGASGVEAQYF.

CDR3 in amino acids: CAAGGTEVYEQYF. The CDR3 region has the DNA TGTGCCGCCGGTGGGACGGAAGTCTACGAGCAGTACTTC. This chain uses TRBV6-5 with TRBJ2-7; TRBD1 or TRBD2 may be the D gene (5 bases each). V was trimmed by 11 bases and J by 3 bases, leaving 17 bases between them. This CDR3 has 13 amino acids. The V gene's germline CDR1 is MNHEY and CDR2 SVGAGI.

This clonotype was found many times. The V and J genes are TRBV29-1 and TRBJ2-7; D is perhaps TRBD1 or TRBD2 (6 bases each). Trimming left V 7 bases short and J 6 bases short, with 19 bases between. Germline CDR1 and CDR2: SQVTM and ANQGSEA. There are 13 residues in the CDR3. CDR3 nucleotide sequence: TGCAGCGGGGGGACTGCCGAAGGGGGCGAGCAGTACTTC. Protein sequence: CSGGTAEGGEQYF.

There are a few counts of this clonotype. The rearrangement uses TRBV4-1 and TRBJ1-2; the match to TRBD1 covers 8 bases. There are 15 residues in the CDR3. The J segment lost 7 bases and the V segment lost 1 base, leaving 8 bases of the junction unmatched. Germline V gene lookup returns CDR1 MGHRA and CDR2 YSYEKL. The CDR3 nucleotides are TGCGCCAGCAGCCAAGTCGGACAGGGATTTACTGGCTACACCTTC. Its protein product is CASSQVGQGFTGYTF.

Many counts were recorded for this clonotype. The chain combines TRBV7-2 with TRBJ1-1; possible D gene TRBD1, 5 bases. Germline-derived CDR1 and CDR2 are SGHTA and FQGNSA. V gave up 4 bases and J gave up 4 bases, with 13 bases separating them. The CDR3 is 14 amino acids. The CDR3 DNA follows: TGTGCCAGCAGCTCCAGGGTATTGGGCACTGAAGCTTTCTTT. As protein: CASSSRVLGTEAFF. Filled out from reference TRBV7-2 and TRBJ1-1, the complete variable domain reads GAGVSQSPSNKVTEKGKDVELRCDPISGHTALYWYRQSLGQGLEFLIYFQGNSAPDKSGLPSDRFSAERTGGSVSTLTIQRTQQEDSAVYLCASSSRVLGTEAFFGQGTRLTVV.

The chain links TRBV21-1 to TRBJ2-1; TRBD1, the table's D call, lacks a check against the DNA. TRBV21-1 is marked as a pseudogene. The length of the CDR3 is 16 residues. CDR3 in amino acids: CASSMKRQGVYNEQFF. The CDR3 region has the DNA TGTGCCAGCAGCATGAAGAGACAGGGGGTCTACAATGAGCAGTTCTTC.